This T cell receptor (beta chain) was identified in a study of identical twins. In germline, CDR1 is SNHLY, CDR2 FYNNEI. The CDR3 totals 13 residues. V lost 8 bases to trimming and J lost 4 bases, with 14 bases between them. This clonotype was observed a few times. Its matching antigen is unknown. Whole-study results and caveats: For zero-insertion analyses, partial confounding could come from invariant MAIT and iNKT cells. There were fewer insertions in abundant cord blood beta clonotypes, but memory repertoires showed no such pattern.

Template switching introduced a universal primer site, and the cDNA bore unique molecular identifiers. TCRdb reprocessed the 5' RACE reads via MiXCR and lists one record per CDR3 protein. The sample consists of over 550,000 distinct CDR3 sequences, roughly 7.2% of them appearing once. This same sample was also taken into another study, of yellow fever vaccine responses in identical twins. That source adds: The authors reported partly convergent, partly personalized vaccine responses in identical twins.

The sequencing sample was made of PBMCs. The V call is TRBV2, the J call TRBJ1-2; tentative D call: TRBD1 (5 bases). The clonotype was recovered from a woman under 30 in good health. CDR3 in amino acids: CASGFGGTYGYTF. CDR3 nucleotide sequence: TGTGCCAGCGGGTTCGGGGGAACCTATGGCTACACCTTC.